This TCR beta chain was recorded in a study of T-cell memory formation after mild COVID-19. Study details: Clusters were largely donor specific.

This clonotype was seen many times. Its specificity is not known. V was pared by 6 bases and J by 1 base, with 15 bases between. Germline loops: CDR1 DFQATT, CDR2 SNEGSKA (reference sequence). The CDR3 is 15 amino acids. TCR alpha and TCR beta cDNA libraries with sample barcodes and UMIs came from 5'RACE using constant-segment primers. Each CDR3 protein is one row after TCRdb ran MiXCR on the 5' RACE reads. In the table there are roughly 260,000 distinct CDR3 sequences, roughly 17% of which are singletons. Findings and caveats of the study: Some responding clones appeared in pre-infection memory, suggesting cross-reactive memory joined. CD4/CD8 balance characterized clones contracting day 15 to 85, and CD4+ skew characterized later expanders.

Sequences were obtained from PBMCs or a T cell subset sorted from them (not recorded which). This chain links TRBV20-1 with TRBJ2-2, with a possible D match to TRBD2 (5 bases). This receptor was obtained from a man aged 18 to 30 who had mild COVID-19 (a few samples of this study predate the infection). Cell type and time point are not known. CDR3 nucleotides: TGCAGTGCCCCTGAACCGGGGAGGAACACCGGGGAGCTGTTTTTT. Its protein is CSAPEPGRNTGELFF.